One sample yielded the 14 T cell receptor beta chains listed below, sequenced in a study. In TCRdb, the RT-PCR reads were re-called with MiXCR into one record per CDR3 protein. The sample lists about 700,000 distinct CDR3 sequences; approximately 15% were seen once. Sequenced input: memory CD4+ T cells from blood. The receptors stem from a female donor in good health, serving as a healthy control.

The chain combines TRBV5-1 with TRBJ2-7; the match to TRBD2 covers 9 bases. The trim removed 0 bases at V and 2 bases at J, leaving 3 bases unmatched. The CDR3 runs to 15 residues. CDR1 is SGHRS and CDR2 is YFSETQ in the germline V gene. The CDR3 spells CASSLGLAEAYEQYF. CDR3 sequence (DNA): TGCGCCAGCAGCTTGGGACTAGCGGAAGCCTACGAGCAGTACTTC.

The V gene is TRBV20-1, the J gene TRBJ2-2, with D possibly being TRBD2 (5 bases). The V end lost 5 bases, the J end lost 0 bases, and 16 bases lay between the germline ends. This CDR3 contains 16 residues. CDR1 DFQATT and CDR2 SNEGSKA come from the germline V gene (reference sequence). In DNA form, the CDR3 reads TGCAGTGCTGGCCGGCCGAGGCGGGCGAACACCGGGGAGCTGTTTTTT. It codes for CSAGRPRRANTGELFF.

This clonotype has more than one count but fewer than ten. V and J are TRBV5-1 and TRBJ2-5; TRBD1 agrees at 9 bases. Germline values: CDR1 SGHRS, CDR2 YFSETQ. The trim removed 4 bases at V and 5 bases at J, leaving 6 bases unmatched. The CDR3 extends over 14 amino acids. DNA for the CDR3: TGCGCCAGCAGCCGGACAGGGGAATACGAGACCCAGTACTTC. Translating gives CASSRTGEYETQYF. Drawing the rest from reference TRBV5-1 and TRBJ2-5, the complete variable domain is KAGVTQTPRYLIKTRGQQVTLSCSPISGHRSVSWYQQTPGQGLQFLFEYFSETQRNKGNFPGRFSGRQFSNSRSEMNVSTLELGDSALYLCASSRTGEYETQYFGPGTRLLVL.

With respect to this clonotype: Being one base from a much bigger clone, this may be a read error. The final CDR3 position lacks the conserved phenylalanine or tryptophan, pointing to a likely read error. The chain combines TRBV5-1 with TRBJ2-5, with TRBD1 matching over 8 bases. The CDR3 spans 15 residues. Germline V gene sequence: CDR1 SGHRS, CDR2 YFSETQ. J was trimmed by 3 bases and V by 4 bases; bases with no gene match: 8. The CDR3 reads CASSLSGTGEETQYL. In DNA form, the CDR3 reads TGCGCCAGCAGCCTATCCGGGACAGGTGAAGAGACCCAGTACTTA.

The V call is TRBV7-2, the J call TRBJ1-3; 9 bases align to TRBD1. The V gene end was trimmed by 10 bases and the J gene end by 0 bases; junction bases not matched to a gene: 7. Per the germline V gene, CDR1 is SGHTA and CDR2 is FQGNSA. This CDR3 spans 15 amino acids. CDR3 sequence reads: CATTGQGLSGNTIYF. In DNA form, the CDR3 reads TGTGCCACTACCGGACAGGGGCTCTCTGGAAACACCATATATTTT. Using reference TRBV7-2 and TRBJ1-3 for the parts outside the CDR3, the full variable domain is GAGVSQSPSNKVTEKGKDVELRCDPISGHTALYWYRQSLGQGLEFLIYFQGNSAPDKSGLPSDRFSAERTGGSVSTLTIQRTQQEDSAVYLCATTGQGLSGNTIYFGEGSWLTVV.

This clonotype occurred a few times. The chain has TRBV6-6 and TRBJ2-7; TRBD1 might be the D (6 bases). The length of the CDR3 is 16 residues. Germline assignment: CDR1 MNHNY and CDR2 SVGAGI (reference sequence). Trimming pared 0 bases from V and 3 bases from J, leaving 15 bases between. CDR3 in DNA: TGTGCCAGCAGTTACTCGAGGGCAGGGGCGGTCTACGAGCAGTACTTC. Translating gives CASSYSRAGAVYEQYF.

The chain links TRBV18 to TRBJ2-7; D is unclear. The CDR3 runs to 12 residues. Trimming cost V 7 bases and J 2 bases, with 9 bases left between them. CDR1 is KGHSH and CDR2 is LQKENI in the germline V gene. The CDR3 DNA reads as TGTGCCAGCTTTGGCCTTACCTACGAGCAGTACTTC. This gives the protein CASFGLTYEQYF.

V and J are TRBV2 and TRBJ2-1, with TRBD1 matching over 10 bases. CDR1 is SNHLY and CDR2 is FYNNEI in the germline V gene. V gave up 3 bases and J gave up 5 bases; unmatched junction bases: 7. This CDR3 has 16 residues. CDR3 DNA sequence: TGTGCCAGCAGTGATTTTGGGACAGGGGCAGACAATGAGCAGTTCTTC. Translating gives CASSDFGTGADNEQFF.

The chain has TRBV2 and TRBJ1-3; no clear D gene. V lost 8 bases and J 0 bases, leaving 11 bases between the germline ends. Germline V gene sequence: CDR1 SNHLY, CDR2 FYNNEI. This CDR3 contains 14 residues. The CDR3 protein is CASLQENSGNTIYF. CDR3 sequence (DNA): TGTGCCAGCCTGCAGGAAAACTCTGGAAACACCATATATTTT. Filled out from reference TRBV2 and TRBJ1-3, the complete variable domain reads EPEVTQTPSHQVTQMGQEVILRCVPISNHLYFYWYRQILGQKVEFLVSFYNNEISEKSEIFDDQFSVERPDGSNFTLKIRSTKLEDSAMYFCASLQENSGNTIYFGEGSWLTVV.

The chain has TRBV5-1 and TRBJ1-2; the D gene is possibly TRBD1 (5 bases). This CDR3 region has 16 residues. Germline V lookup: CDR1 SGHRS, CDR2 YFSETQ. The V and J ends lost 0 bases and 4 bases respectively, with 16 bases between them. In DNA form, the CDR3 reads TGCGCCAGCAGCTTGGGGCCTCGAGAGGGGACCTATGGCTACACCTTC. Translation: CASSLGPREGTYGYTF.

This clonotype was counted ten times or more. The chain combines TRBV6-6 with TRBJ2-7, with D uncertain. Germline V gene sequence: CDR1 MNHNY, CDR2 SVGAGI (reference sequence). The CDR3 sequence is 11 residues long. V shed 7 bases and J shed 0 bases, with 4 bases lying between them. This chain's CDR3 is CASTASYEQYF. CDR3 coding DNA: TGTGCCAGCACCGCCTCCTACGAGCAGTACTTC.

This clonotype was seen only a few times. The V call is TRBV7-8, the J call TRBJ1-2, with D hard to call. CDR1 and CDR2 from the germline V gene are SGHVS and FQNEAQ. CDR3 size: 13 residues. The V gene lost 4 bases and the J gene lost 6 bases, with 12 bases spanning the gap. The CDR3 spells CASSYLGLNGYTF. DNA of the CDR3: TGTGCCAGCAGCTACCTCGGGTTGAATGGCTACACCTTC.

This clonotype has ten or more counts. The rearrangement uses TRBV5-1 and TRBJ2-4; D could derive from TRBD1 or TRBD2 (6 bases each). Germline-derived CDR1 and CDR2 are SGHRS and YFSETQ. V was shortened by 0 bases and J by 6 bases, with 13 bases between the two germline ends. This CDR3 has 15 residues. DNA of the CDR3: TGCGCCAGCAGCTTGGAGGGGGGACGAGGAAACATTCAGTACTTC. This codes for CASSLEGGRGNIQYF. Variable domain in full (rest from reference TRBV5-1 and TRBJ2-4): KAGVTQTPRYLIKTRGQQVTLSCSPISGHRSVSWYQQTPGQGLQFLFEYFSETQRNKGNFPGRFSGRQFSNSRSEMNVSTLELGDSALYLCASSLEGGRGNIQYFGAGTRLSVL.

CDR3: CSVEGGPGNTDTQYF. The CDR3 nucleotides read TGCAGCGTTGAAGGGGGACCGGGGAACACAGATACGCAGTATTTT. The chain carries TRBV29-1 and TRBJ2-3; D is possibly TRBD1 or TRBD2 (5 bases each). The V end was cut by 1 base, the J end by 2 bases, with 13 bases between. CDR3 length equals 15 residues. Germline loops: CDR1 SQVTM, CDR2 ANQGSEA.